This T cell receptor beta chain was documented in a study of vaccination and CD4 T cells after COVID-19. An Oncomine TCR Beta short-read assay was used to sequence the DNA from cultured CD4+ T cells. MiXCR was run by TCRdb on the PCR reads, yielding one entry per CDR3 protein. There are over 10,000 distinct CDR3 sequences in the sample; around 77% occur only once, and approximately 22% lies in the top ten. About this clonotype: Its antigen is undetermined.

Specified treatment: approximately nine-day PBMC culture with coronavirus spike peptide pools or control peptides (ViraFEST assay). Germline V gene data show CDR1 as KGHDR and CDR2 as SFDVKD. V lost 3 bases to trimming and J lost 3 bases; unmatched junction nucleotides: 2. The CDR3 runs to 15 residues. The sequence was collected from a human donor who had recovered from COVID-19. V gene TRBV24-1 combines with J gene TRBJ1-2, with 11 positions matching TRBD1. The source material was CD4+ T cells from blood, cultured in vitro. CDR3 in DNA: TGTGCCACCAGTGATCCGGGACAGGGGGACTATGGCTACACCTTC. It yields the protein CATSDPGQGDYGYTF.